This paragraph reports one TCR beta chain. This clonotype occurred many times. Its antigen is unknown. No base-level quality is on record; no much larger clone is a single base apart. The hyperthyroidism patients were 18 to 65 years old and newly diagnosed, with a disease duration of less than 2 months. Anyone with other autoimmune diseases, uncontrolled infections, pregnancy or lactation was excluded from the study. Diagnosis was based on clinical symptoms, serum thyroxine, TRAb, thyroid ultrasound and orbital computed tomography. Trizol reagent was used to extract the total RNA, and its quality was then checked on an Agilent 2100 Bioanalyzer. These data belong to a study of Graves' ophthalmopathy and Graves' hyperthyroidism (dated by TCRdb to the late 2010s). Background for the entire study: Hyperthyroidism was considered stable if no progression to ophthalmopathy occurred within 18 months of follow-up. In total, around 140 blood samples were TCR-sequenced: around 42 ophthalmopathy, over 70 hyperthyroidism and 17 hyperthyroidism-to-ophthalmopathy patients. For independent validation, a separate cohort was made up of roughly 19 hyperthyroidism patients plus 17 patients who later progressed from hyperthyroidism to ophthalmopathy. To explore V-J signatures that separate ophthalmopathy from hyperthyroidism, a discovery set of about a hundred patients was enrolled, consisting of about 45 with ophthalmopathy and under 65 with stable hyperthyroidism. TCR beta repertoire signatures were used to distinguish Graves' ophthalmopathy from Graves' hyperthyroidism and to predict progression to ophthalmopathy. In about six hyperthyroidism patients, the T-cell repertoires found in thyroid tissue were compared with those found in blood. Following sample collection, hyperthyroidism patients were given methimazole at a starting dose of 30 mg daily, and ophthalmopathy patients were given high-dose intravenous methylprednisolone.

CDR1 ENHRY and CDR2 SYGVKD were looked up in the germline V gene. Relative to germline, V is 11 bases shorter and J is 0 bases shorter, with 32 bases between their ends. From its cysteine to its phenylalanine, the CDR3 spans 19 amino acids. Only CDR3 DNA remains: 57 bases, in frame from the first base. TCR beta CDR3 regions were amplified from RNA transcripts for repertoire sequencing. The first round was an RT-PCR using HTBI primers with the Qiagen OneStep RT-PCR kit, and this first round was followed by a second-round multiplex PCR, then size selection and purification. Libraries were sequenced paired-end with 100 bp reads on an Illumina HiSeq2000. On the study's bioinformatics: Reads were processed with SOAPnuke, discarding reads with adapters, uncalled bases, mean Phred below 15, or no exact constant-primer or identifier match. High-quality paired reads were merged with COPE v1.2.5. Clonotypes were defined as unique nucleotide sequences and were aligned to IMGT TRB V, D and J references using MiTCR v1.1. Analysis was restricted to V-J combinations with a frequency above 0.0001, which covered approximately 99% of repertoires. A TCR clonal expansion and chaos score per V-J combination was defined as the ratio of F50 clonal expansion to chaos observed in the TCRdist matrix. Welch's t-statistics and random forest were used to reduce the features to 10 to 15 V-J combinations, which were then used as input to a naive Bayes classifier. The similarity between thyroid and blood repertoires was quantified using the Morisita-Horn index. TCRdb itself trimmed the public reads at Q25 with fastp, ran MiXCR and retained productive beta chains. Each CDR3 protein gets just one entry, which takes the most common genes and DNA from the rows behind it. The V and J calls and clone size come from TCRdb's table, not from the authors' own analysis. In all, the sample holds over a million distinct CDR3 sequences, and about 36% of those were seen once. The ten largest make up roughly 10% of the sample.

Broad study findings and their caveats: Most expanded thyroid clonotypes with a frequency above 0.001 also appeared in blood, which suggests that blood repertoires may reflect the immune response in the thyroid. In validation, the model predicted ophthalmopathy progression with about 71% sensitivity and approximately 72% specificity; some 13 predicted patients were CT-confirmed with GO in a median of around 6.5 months. Sample size was not predetermined statistically, and investigators were not blinded to group allocation. In cross-validation, the 13-signature model distinguished ophthalmopathy from stable hyperthyroidism with about 90% sensitivity and around 81% specificity, and in the test set the corresponding values were around 80% and 75%.

The chain employs TRBV10-3 and TRBJ2-7; tentative D gene TRBD2, with 6 bases matching. This TCR came from an adult man with Graves' hyperthyroidism. The specimen was peripheral blood or thyroid tissue (not recorded which). The DNA sequence is as follows: TGTGCCGCGAACGAGGGTTGCACCGAAACGGAGGGGAACTCCTACGAGCAGTACTTC. Its protein is CAANEGCTETEGNSYEQYF.